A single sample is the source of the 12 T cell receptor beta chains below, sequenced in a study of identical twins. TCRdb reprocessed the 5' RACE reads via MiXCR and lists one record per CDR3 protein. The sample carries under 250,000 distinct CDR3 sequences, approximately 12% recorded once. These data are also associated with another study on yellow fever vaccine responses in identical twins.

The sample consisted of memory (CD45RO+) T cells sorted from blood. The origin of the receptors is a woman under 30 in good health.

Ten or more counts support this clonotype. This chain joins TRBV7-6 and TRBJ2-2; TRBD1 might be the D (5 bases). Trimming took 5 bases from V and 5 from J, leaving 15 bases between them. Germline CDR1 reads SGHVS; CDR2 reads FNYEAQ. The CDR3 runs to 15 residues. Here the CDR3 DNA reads TGTGCCAGCAGCGCCTACCAGACAGCAACCGGGGAGCTGTTTTTT. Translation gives CASSAYQTATGELFF.

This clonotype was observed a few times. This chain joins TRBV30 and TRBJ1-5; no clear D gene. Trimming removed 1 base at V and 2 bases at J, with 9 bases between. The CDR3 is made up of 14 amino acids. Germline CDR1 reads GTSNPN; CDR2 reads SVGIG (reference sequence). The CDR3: CAWSGSNGNQPQHF. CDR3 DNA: TGTGCCTGGAGTGGTAGTAATGGCAATCAGCCCCAGCATTTT.

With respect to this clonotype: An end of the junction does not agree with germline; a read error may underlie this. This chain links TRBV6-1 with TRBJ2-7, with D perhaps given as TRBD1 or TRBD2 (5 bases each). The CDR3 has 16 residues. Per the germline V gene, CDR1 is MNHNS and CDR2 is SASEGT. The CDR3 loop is CASSEGRGLGLYEQYF. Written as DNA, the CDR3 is TGTGCCAGCAGCGAAGGTCGGGGCCTAGGCCTCTACGAGCAGTACTTC.

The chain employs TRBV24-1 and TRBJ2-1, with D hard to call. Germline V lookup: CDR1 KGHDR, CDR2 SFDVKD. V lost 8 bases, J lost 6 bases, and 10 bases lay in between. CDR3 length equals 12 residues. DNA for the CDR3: TGTGCCACCACCGGCGCGTCCAATGAGCAGTTCTTC. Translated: CATTGASNEQFF.

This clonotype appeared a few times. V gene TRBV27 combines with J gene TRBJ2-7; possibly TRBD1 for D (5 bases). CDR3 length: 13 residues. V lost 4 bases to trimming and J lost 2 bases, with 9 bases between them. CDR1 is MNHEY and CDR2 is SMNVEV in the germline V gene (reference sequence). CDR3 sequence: CASSSGNTYEQYF. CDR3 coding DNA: TGTGCCAGCAGTTCAGGGAACACCTACGAGCAGTACTTC.

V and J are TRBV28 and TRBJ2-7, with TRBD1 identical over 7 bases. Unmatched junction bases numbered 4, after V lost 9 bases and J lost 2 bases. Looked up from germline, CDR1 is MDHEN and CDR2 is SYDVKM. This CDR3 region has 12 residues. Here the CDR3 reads CASGDSPYEQYF. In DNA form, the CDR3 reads TGTGCCAGTGGGGACAGTCCCTACGAGCAGTACTTC.

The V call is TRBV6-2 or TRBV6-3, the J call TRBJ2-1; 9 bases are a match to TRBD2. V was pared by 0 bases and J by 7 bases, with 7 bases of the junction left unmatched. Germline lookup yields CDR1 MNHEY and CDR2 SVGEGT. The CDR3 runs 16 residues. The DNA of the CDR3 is TGTGCCAGCAGTTACTCAGGGACTAGCACTCGGAATGAGCAGTTCTTC. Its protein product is CASSYSGTSTRNEQFF.

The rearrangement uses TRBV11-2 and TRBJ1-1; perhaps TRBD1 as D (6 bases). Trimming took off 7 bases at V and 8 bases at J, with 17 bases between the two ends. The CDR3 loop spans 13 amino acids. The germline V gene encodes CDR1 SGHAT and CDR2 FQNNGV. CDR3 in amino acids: CASTLTQGSEAFF. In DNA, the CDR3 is TGTGCCAGCACCCTCACACAGGGTTCCGAAGCTTTCTTT.

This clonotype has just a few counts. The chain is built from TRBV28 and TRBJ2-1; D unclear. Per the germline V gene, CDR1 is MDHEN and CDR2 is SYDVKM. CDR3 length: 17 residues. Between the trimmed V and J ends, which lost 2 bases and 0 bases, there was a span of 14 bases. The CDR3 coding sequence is TGTGCCAGCAGTTTAGAGGTCCAGGCGAGCTCCTACAATGAGCAGTTCTTC. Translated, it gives CASSLEVQASSYNEQFF.

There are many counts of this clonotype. As DNA, the CDR3 is TGTGCCAGCAGGACTATGACCGCGCAAGGGTATGGCTACACCTTC. This translates into CASRTMTAQGYGYTF. V is TRBV28 and J is TRBJ1-2; D remains unclear. The CDR3 extends over 15 amino acids. Trimming took 6 bases from V and 5 from J, leaving 19 bases between them. Germline V gene data show CDR1 as MDHEN and CDR2 as SYDVKM.

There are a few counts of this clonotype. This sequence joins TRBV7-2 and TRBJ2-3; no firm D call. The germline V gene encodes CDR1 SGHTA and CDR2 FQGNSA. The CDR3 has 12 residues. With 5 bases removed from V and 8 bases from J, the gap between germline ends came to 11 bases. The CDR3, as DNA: TGTGCCAGCAGCCCCCCCAGAGGTACGCAGTATTTT. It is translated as CASSPPRGTQYF.

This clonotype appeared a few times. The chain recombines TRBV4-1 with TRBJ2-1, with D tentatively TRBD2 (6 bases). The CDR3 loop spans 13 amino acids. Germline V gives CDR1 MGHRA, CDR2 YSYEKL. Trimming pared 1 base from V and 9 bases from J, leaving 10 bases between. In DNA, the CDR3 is TGCGCCAGCAGCCAAGTAGAGCGGGTTGAGCAGTTCTTC. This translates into CASSQVERVEQFF.